The rows below give T cell receptor beta chains drawn from one sample of a study of shared clonotypes between healthy human individuals. Libraries were prepared by immunoSEQ multiplex PCR; TCRdb keeps only in-frame clonotypes and omits some of them. This repertoire shows over a million clones, 75% to 85% found once; its top ten account for 0.61%. Specimen: memory CD4+ T cells from PBMCs. These receptors were obtained from a man aged 18 to 29 in good health. Some clones in this sample may be carry-over from other donors' samples. The CDR3 runs from the conserved cysteine through the conserved F or W. A D gene is named only where the DNA matches it firmly. Clone size, where shown, is once, few, many, or a class for clones that have expanded.

TRBJ2-6,19,TRBV18,NA,NA,TGTGCCAGCTCCCAGGAAGGAGGGGGCGCGGCTTACGGGGCCAACGTCCTGACTTTC,CASSQEGGGAAYGANVLTF
TRBJ1-1,16,TRBV2,NA,NA,TGTGCCAGCAGCCCGCGGAGGGTGTTAATGAACACTGAAGCTTTCTTT,CASSPRRVLMNTEAFF
TRBJ1-2,17,TRBV14,NA,NA,TGTGCCAGCAGCCAAGAGCGGGGAGGGCGCCTAAACTATGGCTACACCTTC,CASSQERGGRLNYGYTF
TRBJ2-7,14,TRBV2,TRBD1,NA,TGTGCCAGCAGTGCCGGGACAGGGAACTACGAGCAGTACTTC,CASSAGTGNYEQYF
TRBJ2-2,16,TRBV28,NA,NA,TGTGCCAGCAGTTCGGCGGTCCTTACTTACACCGGGGAGCTGTTTTTT,CASSSAVLTYTGELFF
TRBJ2-7,15,TRBV6-4,TRBD2,NA,TGTGCCAGCAGTGAACTAGCGGGAGGTACCTACGAGCAGTACTTC,CASSELAGGTYEQYF
TRBJ1-2,16,TRBV7-9,NA,NA,TGTGCCAGCAGCGTGACCGGGACTAGGGGGATCTATGGCTACACCTTC,CASSVTGTRGIYGYTF
TRBJ2-7,12,TRBV28,NA,once,TGTGCCAGCAGTTTTCGGGATTACGAGCAGTACTTC,CASSFRDYEQYF
TRBJ1-3,15,TRBV2,NA,NA,TGTGCCAGCAGGAGGACACCGAGCTCTGGAAACACCATATATTTT,CASRRTPSSGNTIYF
TRBJ2-7,15,TRBV5-1,NA,NA,TGCGCCAGCAGCCCGATGGGGACGCCATCCTACGAGCAGTACTTC,CASSPMGTPSYEQYF
TRBJ2-7,15,TRBV6-1,NA,NA,TGTGCCAGCAGTGAAACGGCCGTTGGCTCCTACGAGCAGTACTTC,CASSETAVGSYEQYF
TRBJ2-2,14,TRBV5-1,NA,NA,TGCGCCAGCAGCTTGGACGGGGACACCGGGGAGCTGTTTTTT,CASSLDGDTGELFF
TRBJ2-7,16,TRBV5-1,TRBD2,NA,TGCGCCAGCAGCTTCGATCCAGCGGGAGGGCCTTACGAGCAGTACTTC,CASSFDPAGGPYEQYF
TRBJ2-3,14,TRBV4-2,NA,NA,TGTGCCAGCAGCCAAACGCGCACCACAGATACGCAGTATTTT,CASSQTRTTDTQYF
TRBJ1-1,16,TRBV7-2,TRBD1,once,TGTGCCAGCAGCTTATTCGGGACAGGGGTAAATACTGAAGCTTTCTTT,CASSLFGTGVNTEAFF
TRBJ2-7,19,TRBV13,TRBD2,NA,TGTGCCAGCAGCTCCCCGGGACTAGCGGGAGAATCGGTCCGATACGAGCAGTACTTC,CASSSPGLAGESVRYEQYF
TRBJ1-5,13,TRBV28,NA,NA,TGTGCCAGCAGTTCCAGGGTTCCTCGGCCCCAGCATTTT,CASSSRVPRPQHF
TRBJ2-3,16,TRBV7-9,TRBD1,NA,TGTGCCAGCAGCTTATTTAGGACAGGGGATGGAGATACGCAGTATTTT,CASSLFRTGDGDTQYF
TRBJ1-2,15,TRBV5-1,NA,few,TGCGCCAGCAGCTCCAAAGACCGAGCTAACTATGGCTACACCTTC,CASSSKDRANYGYTF
TRBJ2-3,15,TRBV2,TRBD2,NA,TGTGCCAGCAGTGAAAATAGCGGGAGGATCGGTACGCAGTATTTT,CASSENSGRIGTQYF
TRBJ2-3,17,TRBV11-2,NA,NA,TGTGCCAGCAGCCGAGGCGGAGCGGTCTTAGGTCGGGATACGCAGTATTTT,CASSRGGAVLGRDTQYF
TRBJ2-7,15,TRBV27,TRBD1,NA,TGTGCCAGCAGTTATGCGGACAGGAGCACCTACGAGCAGTACTTC,CASSYADRSTYEQYF
TRBJ1-2,16,TRBV5-1,NA,NA,TGCGCCAGCACGCGTACTCCGGATGGGGGCCTTGGTGGCTACACCTTC,CASTRTPDGGLGGYTF
TRBJ2-4,14,TRBV21-1,NA,NA,TGTGCCAGCAGCAACAGGGTTACCAAAAACATTCAGTACTTC,CASSNRVTKNIQYF
TRBJ1-3,14,TRBV19,NA,NA,TGTGCCAGTAAAAACTCACAGGGTAGAAACACCATATATTTT,CASKNSQGRNTIYF
TRBJ2-5,14,TRBV7-2,NA,NA,TGTGCCAGCAGCTTAGGCGGGACCAGTGAGACCCAGTACTTC,CASSLGGTSETQYF
TRBJ2-1,15,TRBV7-9,TRBD1,NA,TGTGCCAGCAGCTTAGGCTGGGACAGGGGTAATGAGCAGTTCTTC,CASSLGWDRGNEQFF
TRBJ2-5,15,TRBV28,TRBD2,NA,TGTGCCAGCAGCCGGGGGACTAGCGGGAGCGGGGTCCAGTACTTC,CASSRGTSGSGVQYF
TRBJ2-5,15,TRBV28,NA,NA,TGTGCCAGCAGTTTGGGGGGCGCTGAGAAAGAGACCCAGTACTTC,CASSLGGAEKETQYF
TRBJ2-3,15,TRBV28,TRBD1,NA,TGTGCCAGCAGACCACAGGGGGCGAGGGCAGATACGCAGTATTTT,CASRPQGARADTQYF
TRBJ2-1,16,TRBV19,NA,NA,TGTGCCAGGGGGTTTCCTAGAGCGGCCCCCTACAATGAGCAGTTCTTC,CARGFPRAAPYNEQFF
TRBJ2-7,16,TRBV9,TRBD1,NA,TGTGCCAGCAGCGGGGAAGAGGGGACAGGGTCCTACGAGCAGTACTTC,CASSGEEGTGSYEQYF
TRBJ1-1,15,TRBV28,TRBD1,NA,TGTGCCAGCAGTTTACTGGACAGGGGTCGTTTGAAAGCTTTCTTT,CASSLLDRGRLKAFF
TRBJ2-1,13,TRBV30,NA,NA,TGTGCCTGGAGTGAGGACAGCCACAATGAGCAGTTCTTC,CAWSEDSHNEQFF
TRBJ2-5,15,TRBV5-6,TRBD1,NA,TGTGCCAGCAGCAGCCGGGACAGGGGGCTTGAGACCCAGTACTTC,CASSSRDRGLETQYF
TRBJ2-7,15,TRBV6-7,NA,many,TGTGCCAGCAGTTATGGGCACGTATCTCCCTACGAGCAGTACTTC,CASSYGHVSPYEQYF
TRBJ1-1,15,TRBV5-1,NA,NA,TGCGCCAGCAGCCCGGACAGAAAGATGAACACTGAAGCTTTCTTT,CASSPDRKMNTEAFF
TRBJ2-7,13,TRBV5-5,NA,NA,TGTGCCAGCAGCTTGGACCCATCCTACGAGCAGTACTTC,CASSLDPSYEQYF
TRBJ1-5,12,TRBV5-4,NA,once,TGTGCCAGCAGCCAAGGGGGACAGCCCCAGCATTTT,CASSQGGQPQHF
TRBJ2-3,13,TRBV5-1,TRBD2,NA,TGCGCCACCCGGCGGGGGAGGGCAGATACGCAGTATTTT,CATRRGRADTQYF
TRBJ1-2,13,TRBV14,NA,many,TGTGCCAGCAGCCAAGCACGACAGCGCGGCTACACCTTC,CASSQARQRGYTF
TRBJ1-1,15,TRBV28,TRBD1,NA,TGTGCCAGCAGGACAGGGGGCCCAATTGGCACTGAAGCTTTCTTT,CASRTGGPIGTEAFF
TRBJ2-1,14,TRBV7-6,NA,NA,TGTGCCAGCAGCTCCTCACACCAGAACAATGAGCAGTTCTTC,CASSSSHQNNEQFF
TRBJ2-7,15,TRBV5-4,NA,NA,TGTGCCAGCAGCTTAGACCCATTGTCCTCCTACGAGCAGTACTTC,CASSLDPLSSYEQYF
TRBJ2-3,15,TRBV6-5,NA,NA,TGTGCCAGCAGTTACCACATAGGGGACCCAGATACGCAGTATTTT,CASSYHIGDPDTQYF
TRBJ1-2,13,TRBV28,NA,NA,TGTGCCAGCAGCTCCCCCAATGGGGTGGGCTACACCTTC,CASSSPNGVGYTF
TRBJ2-1,15,TRBV4-2,NA,many,TGTGCCAGCAGCCACCGGGAGAGGGAGCTCAATGAGCAGTTCTTC,CASSHRERELNEQFF
TRBJ2-7,13,TRBV19,TRBD1,NA,TGTGCCAGTAGTACCCAACAGGGGCTCGAGCAGTACTTC,CASSTQQGLEQYF